The 21 T cell receptor beta chains reported below all come from one sample, sequenced in a study of OX40 agonist ivuxolimab in advanced cancers. Here immunoSEQ multiplex PCR was the method, and the copy in TCRdb shows in-frame clones only, minus some. The sample has 60,000 to 80,000 clones, about 91% seen once. Sequencing used CD4+ or CD8+ T cells sorted from blood, obtained in a trial of the OX40 agonist ivuxolimab. The source is an adult with an advanced solid tumor such as melanoma, head and neck, liver or kidney cancer.

This chain connects TRBV9 to TRBJ2-6; 9 nucleotides match TRBD2. J was trimmed by 0 bases and V by 0 bases; bases with no gene match: 10. The germline CDR1 and CDR2 sequences are SGDLS and YYNGEE. The CDR3 runs to 20 residues. CDR3 sequence (DNA): TGTGCCAGCAGCGTAGTGCTTAGCGGGAGCCTTATCTCTGGGGCCAACGTCCTGACTTTC. It encodes CASSVVLSGSLISGANVLTF. Looking up the rest from reference TRBV9 and TRBJ2-6 gives the full variable domain: DSGVTQTPKHLITATGQRVTLRCSPRSGDLSVYWYQQSLDQGLQFLIQYYNGEERAKGNILERFSAQQFPDLHSELNLSSLELGDSALYFCASSVVLSGSLISGANVLTFGAGSRLTVL.

V usage is TRBV7-9 and J usage is TRBJ1-5; D may be TRBD1 (5 bases). Germline lookup yields CDR1 SEHNR and CDR2 FQNEAQ (reference sequence). V lost 3 bases, J lost 7 bases, and 10 bases lay in between. The CDR3 loop spans 13 amino acids. In DNA, the CDR3 is TGTGCCAGCAGCTTTGACAGCCGGCAGCCCCAGCATTTT. Translation gives CASSFDSRQPQHF.

The gene calls are TRBV2 and TRBJ1-2; the D is unclear. V lost 6 bases, J lost 7 bases, and 9 bases lay in between. This CDR3 is built from 11 residues. Germline V lookup: CDR1 SNHLY, CDR2 FYNNEI. CDR3 DNA: TGTGCCAGCAGGGGTAGTGCTGGCTACACCTTC. It yields the protein CASRGSAGYTF. Using reference TRBV2 and TRBJ1-2 for the parts outside the CDR3, the full variable domain is EPEVTQTPSHQVTQMGQEVILRCVPISNHLYFYWYRQILGQKVEFLVSFYNNEISEKSEIFDDQFSVERPDGSNFTLKIRSTKLEDSAMYFCASRGSAGYTFGSGTRLTVV.

The gene calls are TRBV9 and TRBJ1-2; D possibly corresponds to TRBD1 (6 bases). V shed 2 bases and J shed 5 bases, with 10 bases lying between them. The germline V gene encodes CDR1 SGDLS and CDR2 YYNGEE. CDR3 length equals 13 residues. As DNA, the CDR3 is TGTGCCAGCAGCGTGGGGGCAGGGTATGGCTACACCTTC. This translates into CASSVGAGYGYTF.

This clone has a handful of counts. This rearrangement joins TRBV18 to TRBJ1-6, with D unresolved. Per germline, CDR1 KGHSH and CDR2 LQKENI. This CDR3 comprises 15 residues. V lost 3 bases and J 0 bases, leaving 6 bases between the germline ends. DNA of the CDR3: TGTGCCAGCTCACCTGCCAGCTCCTATAATTCACCCCTCCACTTT. It yields the protein CASSPASSYNSPLHF.

The rearrangement joins TRBV6-5 to TRBJ2-7; TRBD2 aligns across 7 bases. CDR1 and CDR2 (germline): MNHEY, SVGAGI. The CDR3 has 14 amino acids. The V segment lost 6 bases and the J segment 3 bases; nucleotides outside the gene matches: 8. CDR3 residues: CASRVRREVYEQYF. As DNA, the CDR3 is TGTGCCAGCAGGGTAAGACGGGAGGTCTACGAGCAGTACTTC.

As DNA, the CDR3 is TGTGCCAGCAGCAAGAGGGGCAGTGACGAGCAGTACTTC. Encoded protein: CASSKRGSDEQYF. The V gene is TRBV5-6, the J gene TRBJ2-7, with D possibly called TRBD1 or TRBD2 (5 bases each). V lost 4 bases, J lost 5 bases, and 13 bases lay in between. Germline CDR1 is SGHDT and CDR2 is YYEEEE. The CDR3 spans 13 residues.

V usage is TRBV27 and J usage is TRBJ2-1, with TRBD2 as a possible D gene (6 bases). V lost 6 bases to trimming and J lost 0 bases, with 12 bases between them. Germline V gene data show CDR1 as MNHEY and CDR2 as SMNVEV (reference sequence). The CDR3 is made up of 15 amino acids. The CDR3 loop is CASSPRGSSYNEQFF. The CDR3 bases are TGTGCCAGCAGCCCCCGGGGGTCCTCCTACAATGAGCAGTTCTTC.

V and J are TRBV27 and TRBJ1-2; 9 positions match TRBD1. Germline values: CDR1 MNHEY, CDR2 SMNVEV (reference sequence). This CDR3 is 14 amino acids long. Germline trimming cut 4 bases from V and 8 bases from J; bases unmatched to any gene: 8. The DNA for the CDR3 is TGTGCCAGCAGTTCACAGGGGACAGGGCGGGGCTACACCTTC. Translating gives CASSSQGTGRGYTF.

The rearrangement joins TRBV7-2 to TRBJ2-5; possible D gene TRBD2, 5 bases. Germline V CDR1 and CDR2: SGHTA, FQGNSA. The V gene lost 4 bases and the J gene lost 4 bases, with 10 bases spanning the gap. This CDR3 contains 13 residues. The CDR3, as DNA: TGTGCCAGCAGCTCCTTCCGGGGAGAGACCCAGTACTTC. This gives the protein CASSSFRGETQYF.

V gene TRBV10-2 combines with J gene TRBJ2-7; 8 bases are a match to TRBD1. CDR3 length equals 15 residues. CDR1 WSHSY and CDR2 SAAADI come from the germline V gene. With V trimmed by 6 bases and J by 0 bases, 7 bases remained unmatched. CDR3 sequence (DNA): TGCGCCAGCAGGGGACAGGTTACCTCCTCCTACGAGCAGTACTTC. Protein product: CASRGQVTSSYEQYF.

The chain uses TRBV11-3 and TRBJ1-1; D is unclear. V gave up 1 base and J gave up 1 base, with 7 bases separating them. Germline lookup yields CDR1 SGHNT and CDR2 YENEEA. This CDR3 spans 14 amino acids. The CDR3 DNA sequence: TGTGCCAGCAGCTTAGGGAGGGCGAACACTGAAGCTTTCTTT. This encodes CASSLGRANTEAFF.

CDR3 loop: CAISTGQEYGYTF. Written as DNA, the CDR3 is TGTGCCATCAGTACCGGACAAGAATATGGCTACACCTTC. The chain recombines TRBV10-3 with TRBJ1-2, with a weak D call TRBD1 (5 bases). The CDR3 covers 13 residues. The V end was cut by 5 bases, the J end by 5 bases, with 12 bases between. Germline V gene sequence: CDR1 ENHRY, CDR2 SYGVKD.

The chain joins TRBV15 to TRBJ1-2; D is uncertain. Trimming pared 0 bases from V and 4 bases from J, leaving 12 bases between. The CDR3 extends over 15 amino acids. Germline CDR1 LNHNV, CDR2 YYDKDF (reference sequence). Written as DNA, the CDR3 is TGTGCCACCAGCAGAGAACGGGCCCAAAGCTATGGCTACACCTTC. Translated: CATSRERAQSYGYTF.

The chain couples TRBV5-3 to TRBJ1-5; perhaps TRBD1 as D (6 bases). TRBV5-3 is identified as an open reading frame with a role that is uncertain. V lost 8 bases and J 8 bases, leaving 17 bases between the germline ends. CDR3 length equals 13 residues. The CDR3 bases are TGTGCCAGCAGCCCCGGGACATTAGAGCCCCAGCATTTT. This codes for CASSPGTLEPQHF.

V usage is TRBV19 and J usage is TRBJ1-2, with 8 positions matching TRBD1. CDR1 and CDR2 (germline): LNHDA, SQIVND (reference sequence). Trimming removed 7 bases from V and 4 bases from J; junction bases left unmatched: 8. The CDR3 contains 14 residues. CDR3 residues: CASTPRTGRYGYTF. The CDR3 DNA reads as TGTGCCAGTACCCCGCGGACAGGGCGCTATGGCTACACCTTC.

The rearrangement joins TRBV10-3 to TRBJ1-2, with D possibly matching TRBD1 (5 bases). Trimming pared 6 bases from V and 8 bases from J, leaving 16 bases between. The CDR3 contains 13 residues. CDR1 is ENHRY and CDR2 is SYGVKD in the germline V gene. In DNA, the CDR3 is TGTGCCATCAGGGCCCCGGACGGGGGGGGCTACACCTTC. Translation gives CAIRAPDGGGYTF.

V usage is TRBV18 and J usage is TRBJ1-1; D remains unclear. The CDR3 is 11 residues long. V lost 7 bases, J lost 7 bases, and 10 bases lay in between. Germline CDR1 and CDR2: KGHSH and LQKENI. In nucleotides, the CDR3 is TGTGCCAGCTTTCGAGGGAGTGAAGCTTTCTTT. It translates to CASFRGSEAFF.

This clone was counted once. The chain is built from TRBV7-9 and TRBJ1-5, with a tentative D call TRBD1 (6 bases). The CDR3 is made up of 13 amino acids. V was trimmed by 7 bases and J by 5 bases, leaving 12 bases between them. Per germline, CDR1 SEHNR and CDR2 FQNEAQ (reference sequence). The CDR3 is CASTQGFDQPQHF. The CDR3 nucleotides read TGTGCCAGCACCCAGGGGTTCGATCAGCCCCAGCATTTT.

The sample holds one count of this clone. In DNA form, the CDR3 reads TGCGCCAGCCGTTCCGTTGAGACCCAGTACTTC. This sequence encodes CASRSVETQYF. The chain couples TRBV5-1 to TRBJ2-5; D unresolved. The CDR3 covers 11 residues. Germline-derived CDR1 and CDR2 are SGHRS and YFSETQ. Trimming stripped 7 bases from V and 5 bases from J, with 9 bases between.

The chain uses TRBV9 and TRBJ2-1; 10 bases agree with TRBD2. The V gene's germline CDR1 is SGDLS and CDR2 YYNGEE. The CDR3 covers 16 residues. V shed 0 bases, J shed 2 bases, and the junction held 2 bases outside the gene matches. CDR3 sequence (DNA): TGTGCCAGCAGCGTAGCCAGCGGGAGGGCCTACAATGAGCAGTTCTTC. Its protein is CASSVASGRAYNEQFF.